Sequencing of this T cell receptor (beta chain) was carried out in a study of blood T cells in healthy people across ages. Per germline, CDR1 SGHVS and CDR2 FQNEAQ. V shed 2 bases and J shed 7 bases, with 12 bases lying between them. The CDR3 totals 14 residues. Sample-barcoded 5' priming and a J-beta primer mix drove a second PCR of about 6 to 12 cycles. Each CDR3 protein gets one entry after TCRdb re-called the 5' RACE reads with MiXCR. The repertoire holds approximately 770,000 distinct CDR3 sequences, with about three fifths as singletons. The origin of this receptor is a man between 25 and 39 years old in good health. Material for sequencing was blood. The chain joins TRBV7-8 to TRBJ2-1; perhaps TRBD1 as D (5 bases). CDR3 region: CASSLRLPGNEQFF. Here the CDR3 DNA reads TGTGCCAGCAGCTTAAGACTGCCAGGGAATGAGCAGTTCTTC.